These T cell receptor beta chains were read from a single sample in a study of T cell responses to AZD1222 COVID-19 vaccine. Assay used: immunoSEQ multiplex PCR; TCRdb lists only in-frame clones, some missing. The sample consists of 180,000 or so clones, about 93% of them appearing once. Sequenced here: peripheral blood, sampled on day 0 of AZD1222 vaccination. The receptors stem from an adult in good health. CDR3s include the opening cysteine and the closing phenylalanine or tryptophan.

v_call: TRBV6-5
j_call: TRBJ1-2
cdr3_aa: CASSYSGSGGVNGYTF

v_call: TRBV27
j_call: TRBJ1-1
cdr3_aa: CASSSTQVMYTEAFF

v_call: TRBV19
j_call: TRBJ1-5
cdr3_aa: CASSQSGNQPQHF

v_call: TRBV30
j_call: TRBJ1-5
cdr3_aa: CAWGSGQGNQPQHF

v_call: TRBV7-2
j_call: TRBJ2-5
cdr3_aa: CASSLWSVGGIQETQYF

v_call: TRBV19
j_call: TRBJ1-2
cdr3_aa: CASSWTDNYGYTF

v_call: TRBV5-1
j_call: TRBJ1-1
cdr3_aa: CASMVVGNTEAFF

v_call: TRBV5-1
j_call: TRBJ1-1
cdr3_aa: CASSAIGRGEEAFF

v_call: TRBV29-1
j_call: TRBJ2-2
cdr3_aa: CSVEGTRTGELFF

v_call: TRBV27
j_call: TRBJ1-5
cdr3_aa: CASSLHHRQGGAGGQPQHF